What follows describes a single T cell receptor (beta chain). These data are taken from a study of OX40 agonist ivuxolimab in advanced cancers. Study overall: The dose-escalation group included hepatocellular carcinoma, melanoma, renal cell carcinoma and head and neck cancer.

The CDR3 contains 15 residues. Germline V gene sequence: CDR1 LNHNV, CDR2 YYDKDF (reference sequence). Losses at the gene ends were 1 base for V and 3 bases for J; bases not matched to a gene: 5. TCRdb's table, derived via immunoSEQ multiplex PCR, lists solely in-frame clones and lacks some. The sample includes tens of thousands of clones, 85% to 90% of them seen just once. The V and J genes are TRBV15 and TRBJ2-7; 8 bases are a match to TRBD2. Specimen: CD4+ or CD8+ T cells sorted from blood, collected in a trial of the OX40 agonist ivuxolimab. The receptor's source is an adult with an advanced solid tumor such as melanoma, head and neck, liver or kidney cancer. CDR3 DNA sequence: TGTGCCACCAGCAGAGCTAGCGGGCACTTCTACGAGCAGTACTTC. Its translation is CATSRASGHFYEQYF.